This T cell receptor (beta chain) was identified during a study of blood T cells in healthy people across ages. There are 14 residues in the CDR3. The ends were cut back, 3 bases at V and 3 bases at J, with 11 bases in the middle. Primers used in a second PCR of roughly 6 to 11 cycles were a sample-barcoded 5' primer and a J-beta primer mix. MiXCR, run by TCRdb on the 5' RACE reads, gives a single entry per CDR3 protein. The sample contains roughly 2 million distinct CDR3 sequences, 40% to 55% of which appear only once. Each donor's blood draw was 8.5 to 10 milliliters of peripheral blood. Total RNA was isolated from each sample in quantities of at least 5.5 micrograms.

The V and J genes are TRBV12-3 or TRBV12-4 and TRBJ2-5; TRBD1 is a possible D gene (6 bases). The TCR sequence derives from a woman in her thirties or forties in good health. What was sequenced was blood. The CDR3 DNA is TGTGCCAGCAGTTTTAGACAGGCGGAAGAGACCCAGTACTTC. As protein: CASSFRQAEETQYF.